This TCR beta chain was recovered during a study of blood T cell repertoires in COVID-19. Study details: Specimens from acute and convalescent COVID-19 originated in the United States, Italy and Spain.

The CDR3 totals 15 residues. V lost 1 base, J lost 9 bases, and 16 bases lay in between. CDR1 and CDR2 (germline): SGHTA, FQGNSA. Original methodology: Amplifying reference gene primers gave estimates of nucleated cell counts. TCRdb keeps only in-frame clones here, not all; method: immunoSEQ multiplex PCR. V and J calls and clone size are those listed in that table; D and trimming were worked out from the DNA. The sample gives about 270,000 clones, less than 90% of which show up once; about 14% is in the top ten. V is TRBV7-2 and J is TRBJ2-1; TRBD1 might be the D (5 bases). Sequenced material: peripheral blood. The sequence came from a human donor in a cohort sampled during active COVID-19. CDR3 sequence reads: CASSLGLGQLSEQFF. CDR3 bases: TGTGCCAGCAGCTTAGGGTTGGGGCAACTGTCTGAGCAGTTCTTC.